The 13 T cell receptor beta chains presented below share a single source sample, sequenced in a study of cytomegalovirus exposure and HLA in healthy donors. The PCR made use of 60 Vbeta and 13 Jbeta primers. Generated by immunoSEQ multiplex PCR, the TCRdb table keeps only in-frame clones and is missing some. The table lists fewer than 55,000 clones, 70% to 85% of them singletons, with roughly 22% in the top ten. Sequenced sample: PBMCs. These TCRs come from a woman in her forties or fifties in good health and CMV-seropositive.

V usage is TRBV28 and J usage is TRBJ2-7; D uncertain. Per germline, CDR1 MDHEN and CDR2 SYDVKM. The CDR3 has 14 residues. Trimming removed 3 bases from V and 6 bases from J, with 15 bases in between. The CDR3 DNA sequence: TGTGCCAGCAGTTTGGATGGCGGCCACCGCGAGCAGTACTTC. The encoded protein is CASSLDGGHREQYF.

This clone has only a few counts. The rearrangement uses TRBV19 and TRBJ2-7; TRBD2 might be the D (6 bases). CDR1 is LNHDA, CDR2 SQIVND, per germline (reference sequence). This CDR3 has 15 residues. The V and J ends lost 5 bases and 0 bases respectively, with 14 bases between them. In nucleotides, the CDR3 is TGTGCCAGTAGTCCTATGGCGGGGAGCTCCTACGAGCAGTACTTC. Its protein is CASSPMAGSSYEQYF.

This clone turned up a few times. This chain connects TRBV5-1 to TRBJ2-1; tentative D call: TRBD2 (6 bases). Germline loops: CDR1 SGHRS, CDR2 YFSETQ. V lost 5 bases to trimming and J lost 7 bases, with 16 bases between them. The CDR3 sequence is 14 residues long. This chain's CDR3 is CASREGPTRNEQFF. The CDR3 DNA reads TGCGCCAGCAGGGAGGGGCCGACAAGGAATGAGCAGTTCTTC.

The chain carries TRBV10-3 and TRBJ1-5; tentatively, D is TRBD1 (5 bases). The CDR3 spans 14 residues. Germline CDR1 and CDR2: ENHRY and SYGVKD. Trimming removed 3 bases from V and 5 bases from J, with 11 bases in between. DNA for the CDR3: TGTGCCATCAGTGATGTAGGGGTTGATCAGCCCCAGCATTTT. It translates to CAISDVGVDQPQHF.

The chain employs TRBV27 and TRBJ2-6, with D maybe TRBD1 (5 bases). Trimming shortened V by 5 bases and J by 4 bases, and 18 bases separated the two germline ends. Germline V gene sequence: CDR1 MNHEY, CDR2 SMNVEV (reference sequence). The CDR3 has 17 residues. CDR3 coding DNA: TGTGCCAGCAGTCTAACCCAGGGCCGAAGAGGGGCCAACGTCCTGACTTTC. It is translated as CASSLTQGRRGANVLTF.

The chain has TRBV29-1 and TRBJ2-3, with a weak D call TRBD1 (5 bases). The germline V and J ends were trimmed by 7 bases and 2 bases, with 13 bases remaining between them. CDR1 is SQVTM and CDR2 is ANQGSEA in the germline V gene. The CDR3 is made up of 13 amino acids. CDR3 DNA: TGCAGCGATCTGGGGCTGTACACAGATACGCAGTATTTT. It translates to CSDLGLYTDTQYF.

This clone has more than one count but fewer than ten. This rearrangement joins TRBV6-6 to TRBJ2-1, with 9 bases lining up with TRBD2. After removal of 6 bases from V and 8 bases from J, the junction contained 5 bases not matched to a gene. The length of the CDR3 is 13 residues. The V gene's germline CDR1 is MNHNY and CDR2 SVGAGI (reference sequence). CDR3 amino acids: CASRTSGFDEQFF. The CDR3 DNA sequence: TGTGCCAGCAGGACTAGCGGCTTCGATGAGCAGTTCTTC.

The chain is built from TRBV13 and TRBJ2-1, with D possibly TRBD2 on 7 matching bases. Germline assignment: CDR1 PRHDT and CDR2 FYEKMQ (reference sequence). With 3 bases removed from V and 1 base from J, the gap between germline ends came to 13 bases. The CDR3 contains 16 residues. DNA of the CDR3: TGTGCCAGCAGCTTGGGGGGGGGCTTGTCCTACAATGAGCAGTTCTTC. Its translation is CASSLGGGLSYNEQFF.

This chain connects TRBV29-1 to TRBJ2-7; the match to TRBD1 covers 7 bases. Germline CDR1 is SQVTM and CDR2 is ANQGSEA. J lost 2 bases, V lost 0 bases, and 4 bases had no gene match. The CDR3 is made up of 14 amino acids. As DNA, the CDR3 is TGCAGCGTTGAAGACAGAGACAGGGCCTACGAGCAGTACTTC. Translated, it gives CSVEDRDRAYEQYF.

The chain links TRBV4-3 to TRBJ2-7, with D possibly TRBD2 on 5 matching bases. The CDR3 spans 13 residues. In germline, CDR1 is LGHNA, CDR2 YSLEER. Trimming left V 2 bases short and J 3 bases short, with 8 bases between. In nucleotides, the CDR3 is TGCGCCAGCAGCCAAACCGGGGACTACGAGCAGTACTTC. Its translation is CASSQTGDYEQYF.

The chain has TRBV7-2 and TRBJ1-4; D possibly corresponds to TRBD1 (5 bases). V gave up 5 bases and J gave up 7 bases, with 14 bases separating them. The CDR3 runs to 14 residues. Germline CDR1 SGHTA, CDR2 FQGNSA. CDR3 nucleotides: TGTGCCAGCAGCCCCCCAGGGTCGGGTGAAAAACTGTTTTTT. Protein: CASSPPGSGEKLFF.

This clone was recorded a few times. The CDR3 nucleotides read TGCGCCAGCCGTATGGACAGGGACGAGCAGTACTTC. Protein: CASRMDRDEQYF. The chain employs TRBV23-1 and TRBJ2-7; TRBD1 agrees at 8 bases. TRBV23-1 is annotated as an ORF whose role is uncertain. This CDR3 has 12 amino acids. The junction had 5 bases not matched to a gene; V was cut back by 8 bases and J by 5 bases.

V and J are TRBV28 and TRBJ2-5; tentatively, D is TRBD1 (6 bases). Matching the DNA end better, TRBJ2-7 makes the J call doubtful. The germline V gene has CDR1 MDHEN and CDR2 SYDVKM. CDR3 length equals 13 residues. For the CDR3, the DNA is TGTGCCAGCAACGGGACACCAACCTACGAGCAGTACTTC. Translated, it gives CASNGTPTYEQYF.